The 27 T cell receptor beta chains presented below share a single source sample, sequenced in a study of cytomegalovirus exposure and HLA in healthy donors. This PCR relied on a set of 60 Vbeta primers and 13 Jbeta primers. Profiled with immunoSEQ multiplex PCR; TCRdb holds only in-frame clones, not every one. The data show around 72,000 clones, about 66% seen once. Sequencing used PBMCs. The origin of the receptors is a man aged 35 to 55 in good health and CMV-seropositive.

This chain uses TRBV7-2 with TRBJ2-1, with unresolved D. Trimming took off 0 bases at V and 0 bases at J, with 6 bases between the two ends. CDR1 is SGHTA, CDR2 FQGNSA, per germline. CDR3 length: 15 amino acids. DNA of the CDR3: TGTGCCAGCAGCTTAGCCACGAGCTCCTACAATGAGCAGTTCTTC. Protein sequence: CASSLATSSYNEQFF.

The chain carries TRBV5-1 and TRBJ2-1; TRBD2 aligns across 13 bases. This CDR3 contains 15 residues. Germline V gene data show CDR1 as SGHRS and CDR2 as YFSETQ. V lost 1 base to trimming and J lost 10 bases; unmatched junction nucleotides: 5. The CDR3 loop reads CASSLTSGGASEQFF. CDR3 in DNA: TGCGCCAGCAGCTTGACTAGCGGGGGGGCAAGCGAGCAGTTCTTC.

Regarding this clone: At one of its ends the junction is not consistent with the germline gene, which may arise from a read error. The chain carries TRBV28 and TRBJ2-2; D not certain. CDR1 is MDHEN and CDR2 is SYDVKM in the germline V gene. This CDR3 comprises 13 residues. CDR3 loop: CASSTQNPGELFF. CDR3 nucleotide sequence: TGTGCCAGCAGTACCCAGAACCCCGGGGAGCTGTTTTTT. The entire variable domain, with the rest obtained from reference TRBV28 and TRBJ2-2, is as follows: DVKVTQSSRYLVKRTGEKVFLECVQDMDHENMFWYRQDPGLGLRLIYFSYDVKMKEKGDIPEGYSVSREKKERFSLILESASTNQTSMYLCASSTQNPGELFFGEGSRLTVL.

The V call is TRBV5-1, the J call TRBJ2-3; 13 nucleotides match TRBD2. V dropped 3 bases and J dropped 3; count of bases not matched to a gene: 4. The germline CDR1 and CDR2 sequences are SGHRS and YFSETQ. The CDR3 consists of 16 residues. The chain's CDR3 is CASSWGTSGDTDTQYF. The CDR3 DNA is TGCGCCAGCAGCTGGGGGACTAGCGGGGATACAGATACGCAGTATTTT.

This chain joins TRBV10-3 and TRBJ2-4, with D maybe TRBD1 (5 bases). The CDR3 runs 13 residues. Germline V gives CDR1 ENHRY, CDR2 SYGVKD. The V end was cut by 0 bases, the J end by 8 bases, with 8 bases between. The CDR3 DNA reads as TGTGCCATCAGTGAGTCGCAGGGCGACATTCAGTACTTC. This codes for CAISESQGDIQYF.

The CDR3 coding sequence is TGTGCCAGCTGGGGGGGCTTGACCCAAACGGGGGAGCTGTTTTTT. Encoded protein: CASWGGLTQTGELFF. The rearrangement uses TRBV2 and TRBJ2-2, with D tentatively TRBD2 (7 bases). The CDR3 contains 15 residues. CDR1 is SNHLY and CDR2 is FYNNEI in the germline V gene. V lost 8 bases, J lost 8 bases, and 21 bases lay in between.

Of note for this clone: Distinct nucleotide sequences in the sample also encode this CDR3. The V gene is TRBV11-3, the J gene TRBJ2-7; maybe TRBD1 (6 bases). This CDR3 contains 15 residues. Germline CDR1 reads SGHNT; CDR2 reads YENEEA. V gave up 5 bases and J gave up 4 bases, with 18 bases separating them. The CDR3, as DNA: TGTGCCAGCAGCCACAGGGAGAGGACGGCATACGAGCAGTACTTC. It yields the protein CASSHRERTAYEQYF.

This clone was recorded a few times. The chain has TRBV30 and TRBJ2-1, with unresolved D. CDR1 is GTSNPN and CDR2 is SVGIG in the germline V gene (reference sequence). The CDR3 consists of 12 residues. V lost 4 bases and J lost 6, with 10 bases in between. CDR3 DNA sequence: TGTGCCTGGACTTGGGCTGGCAATGAGCAGTTCTTC. This translates into CAWTWAGNEQFF.

The J gene is TRBJ1-1, the V gene TRBV9; D might be TRBD1 (5 bases). Trimming took off 3 bases at V and 1 base at J, with 13 bases between the two ends. The CDR3 spans 15 residues. Looked up from germline, CDR1 is SGDLS and CDR2 is YYNGEE. The CDR3 reads CASSAGLGTNTEAFF. For the CDR3, the DNA is TGTGCCAGCAGCGCGGGACTTGGGACGAACACTGAAGCTTTCTTT.

This clone was picked up a small number of times. The V gene is TRBV5-1, the J gene TRBJ1-4; 9 bases match TRBD1. This CDR3 is 15 amino acids long. The V and J ends lost 2 bases and 7 bases, in that order; junction bases with no gene match: 6. Germline V gene data show CDR1 as SGHRS and CDR2 as YFSETQ. The CDR3 sequence: CASSFGDRAGEKLFF. The DNA for the CDR3 is TGCGCCAGCAGCTTTGGGGACAGGGCCGGTGAAAAACTGTTTTTT.

The chain links TRBV4-2 to TRBJ1-2, with D perhaps TRBD1 (6 bases). The CDR3 extends over 15 amino acids. V lost 1 base and J 2 bases, leaving 11 bases between the germline ends. The germline gives CDR1 LGHNA, CDR2 YNFKEQ. This chain's CDR3 is CASSQGNRANYGYTF. In DNA, the CDR3 is TGTGCCAGCAGCCAAGGGAACAGGGCGAACTATGGCTACACCTTC.

The chain joins TRBV4-2 to TRBJ2-2, with 11 bases aligning to TRBD2. Per the germline V gene, CDR1 is LGHNA and CDR2 is YNFKEQ. The CDR3 sequence is 17 residues long. Losses at the gene ends were 0 bases for V and 6 bases for J; bases not matched to a gene: 6. The CDR3 DNA follows: TGTGCCAGCAGCCAAGATTTAGCGGGGGGGCCGGCCGGGGAGCTGTTTTTT. Amino acids: CASSQDLAGGPAGELFF.

The V gene is TRBV28, the J gene TRBJ1-2; the match to TRBD1 covers 8 bases. The CDR3 runs 14 residues. Unmatched junction bases numbered 8, after V lost 3 bases and J lost 8 bases. Germline-derived CDR1 and CDR2 are MDHEN and SYDVKM. CDR3 bases: TGTGCCAGCAGTTTCTTGACAGGGGAGAGGGGCTACACCTTC. Translation gives CASSFLTGERGYTF.

This clone has a single count. V and J are TRBV4-1 and TRBJ2-5; D gene uncertain. CDR1 MGHRA and CDR2 YSYEKL come from the germline V gene. V lost 2 bases, J lost 0 bases, and 16 bases lay in between. The CDR3 is made up of 17 amino acids. The CDR3 DNA is TGCGCCAGCAGCCAACACCCGTGGGCCGAGTACCAAGAGACCCAGTACTTC. Protein product: CASSQHPWAEYQETQYF.

Only a few counts were recorded for this clone. The rearrangement uses TRBV19 and TRBJ2-7; 7 bases map to TRBD1. Unmatched junction bases numbered 15, after V lost 2 bases and J lost 2 bases. This CDR3 has 18 residues. CDR1 LNHDA and CDR2 SQIVND come from the germline V gene (reference sequence). The CDR3 region is CASSILAPRQGVPYEQYF. The DNA for the CDR3 is TGTGCCAGTAGTATACTTGCCCCACGACAGGGCGTCCCCTACGAGCAGTACTTC.

The chain couples TRBV4-1 to TRBJ1-4; D ambiguous. V gave up 2 bases and J gave up 5 bases, with 6 bases separating them. The germline CDR1 and CDR2 sequences are MGHRA and YSYEKL. The CDR3 consists of 13 residues. CDR3 coding DNA: TGCGCCAGCAGCCAAATTCCGAATGAAAAACTGTTTTTT. Translated: CASSQIPNEKLFF.

This clone is a singleton in its sample. At one of its ends the junction is not consistent with the germline gene, which may arise from a read error. The chain combines TRBV19 with TRBJ1-2; a weak D match, TRBD1 (6 bases). The CDR3 runs 14 residues. CDR1 and CDR2 from the germline V gene are LNHDA and SQIVND (reference sequence). The CDR3 DNA sequence: TGTGCCAGTAGTAGGGGGCTGGGGTCCTATAGCTACACCTTC. Translated, it gives CASSRGLGSYSYTF.

This chain joins TRBV7-2 and TRBJ2-3; D gene unclear. CDR3 length equals 12 residues. The V gene's germline CDR1 is SGHTA and CDR2 FQGNSA. With 5 bases removed from V and 3 bases from J, the gap between germline ends came to 6 bases. CDR3 loop: CASSPRTDTQYF. The CDR3 DNA follows: TGTGCCAGCAGCCCTAGGACAGATACGCAGTATTTT.

The chain combines TRBV5-5 with TRBJ1-6, with TRBD1 matching 9 bases. Unmatched junction bases numbered 2, after V lost 4 bases and J lost 6 bases. The CDR3 is made up of 14 amino acids. CDR1 is SGHKS and CDR2 is YYEKEE in the germline V gene (reference sequence). The CDR3 protein is CASSPTGGNSPLHF. CDR3 DNA sequence: TGTGCCAGCAGCCCGACAGGGGGTAATTCACCCCTCCACTTT.

The rearrangement uses TRBV23-1 and TRBJ2-7; D perhaps matches TRBD2 (6 bases). TRBV23-1 is placed among ORFs of uncertain function. Trimming removed 4 bases at V and 2 bases at J, with 9 bases between. The CDR3 sequence is 13 residues long. The CDR3 is CASSLAEAYEQYF. The CDR3 DNA sequence: TGCGCCAGCAGTCTAGCGGAAGCCTACGAGCAGTACTTC.

Comment on this clone: Other nucleotide sequences from this sample produce the same CDR3. This chain links TRBV9 with TRBJ2-5; 14 bases are shared with TRBD2. There are 17 residues in the CDR3. V lost 3 bases and J lost 2; bases outside the gene matches: 6. Germline V gives CDR1 SGDLS, CDR2 YYNGEE. This CDR3 is CASSAGTSGGLQETQYF. CDR3 nucleotides: TGTGCCAGCAGCGCAGGGACTAGCGGGGGCCTTCAAGAGACCCAGTACTTC.

Only one count was recorded for this clone. V usage is TRBV2 and J usage is TRBJ2-2; 12 nucleotides align to TRBD2. J gave up 8 bases and V 6 bases, and 10 bases lay outside the gene matches. Germline CDR1 reads SNHLY; CDR2 reads FYNNEI. The length of the CDR3 is 16 residues. The CDR3 DNA reads as TGTGCCAGCAGCCGGCTAGCGGGGGGGCTGGCTGGGGAGCTGTTTTTT. This sequence encodes CASSRLAGGLAGELFF.

In DNA form, the CDR3 reads TGTGCCAGCAGTTTCCGGGACAGGGGTTCTTATGGCTACACCTTC. It specifies CASSFRDRGSYGYTF. The rearrangement joins TRBV28 to TRBJ1-2; TRBD1 matches at 10 bases. Germline trimming cut 3 bases from V and 5 bases from J; bases unmatched to any gene: 6. This CDR3 comprises 15 residues. The germline V gene has CDR1 MDHEN and CDR2 SYDVKM.

V gene TRBV7-2 combines with J gene TRBJ2-1; D is perhaps TRBD2 (6 bases). V gave up 5 bases and J gave up 7 bases, with 21 bases separating them. Germline assignment: CDR1 SGHTA and CDR2 FQGNSA. CDR3 length equals 16 residues. In nucleotides, the CDR3 is TGTGCCAGCAGCGTAGAGGAGACTAGGGCCTTTAATGAGCAGTTCTTC. Translation: CASSVEETRAFNEQFF.

The V and J genes are TRBV27 and TRBJ1-5; 8 positions match TRBD1. CDR3 length equals 15 residues. The germline CDR1 and CDR2 sequences are MNHEY and SMNVEV (reference sequence). The V gene end was trimmed by 6 bases and the J gene end by 5 bases; junction bases not matched to a gene: 9. The CDR3 nucleotides are TGTGCCAGCAGGCCTAGGACAGGGTCGGATCAGCCCCAGCATTTT. Its protein product is CASRPRTGSDQPQHF.

J is TRBJ1-3 and V is TRBV4-1; no clear D. The CDR3 consists of 16 residues. V lost 1 base, J lost 4 bases, and 14 bases lay in between. Per germline, CDR1 MGHRA and CDR2 YSYEKL. The chain's CDR3 is CASSQVAGLQGNTIYF. CDR3 nucleotide sequence: TGCGCCAGCAGCCAAGTTGCAGGCCTTCAAGGAAACACCATATATTTT.

This clone came up a few times. The rearrangement links TRBV30 to TRBJ1-4, with a possible D match to TRBD1 (6 bases). This CDR3 is 13 amino acids long. Germline CDR1 and CDR2: GTSNPN and SVGIG (reference sequence). Trimming removed 1 base at V and 7 bases at J, with 10 bases between. CDR3 sequence: CAWSGGHGEKLFF. The CDR3 nucleotides are TGTGCCTGGAGTGGGGGGCATGGTGAAAAACTGTTTTTT.